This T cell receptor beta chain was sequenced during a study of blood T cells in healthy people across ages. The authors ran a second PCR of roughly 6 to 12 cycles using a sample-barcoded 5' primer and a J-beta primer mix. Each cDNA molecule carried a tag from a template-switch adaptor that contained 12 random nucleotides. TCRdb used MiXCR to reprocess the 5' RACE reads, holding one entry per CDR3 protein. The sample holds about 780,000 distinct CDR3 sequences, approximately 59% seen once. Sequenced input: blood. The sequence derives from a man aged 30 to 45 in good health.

This CDR3 is CASSYSPESTDTQYF. CDR3 nucleotides: TGTGCCAGCAGTTACTCCCCCGAATCCACAGATACGCAGTATTTT. The V call is TRBV6-2 or TRBV6-3, the J call TRBJ2-3; no firm D call. The CDR3 consists of 15 residues. The V gene's germline CDR1 is MNHEY and CDR2 SVGEGT. Trimming took 0 bases from V and 2 from J, leaving 9 bases between them.